Listed below are T cell receptor beta chains from one sample, sequenced in a study of blood T cell repertoires in COVID-19. TCRdb's table, derived via immunoSEQ multiplex PCR, lists solely in-frame clones and lacks some. The sample shows some 270,000 clones, 86% of them seen only once. The sequenced material came from peripheral blood. The receptors were sampled from a woman aged 55 to 70 who had recovered from COVID-19. Each CDR3 is given with its conserved first and last residue. The D gene is left open where the match is weak. Rows give clone size only sometimes, using once, few, many, or a class for an expanded clone.

j_call	clone_size	v_call	d_call	cdr3_nt	cdr3_aa
TRBJ2-6	.	TRBV5-1	.	TGCGCCAGCAGCTTGCCCAAAACGCCGGGAACTGGGGCCAACGTCCTGACTTTC	CASSLPKTPGTGANVLTF
TRBJ1-1	.	TRBV6-6	.	TGTGCCAGCAGTTACTCGGAAGGCGGAGCTTTCTTT	CASSYSEGGAFF
TRBJ1-4	.	TRBV7-9	.	TGTGCCAGCAGCCAAATTGAAAAACTGTTTTTT	CASSQIEKLFF
TRBJ2-3	.	TRBV2	TRBD2	TGTGCCAGCAGTGAGCTTCCCTCAAGCGGGGGGACCCCGGGCACAGATACGCAGTATTTT	CASSELPSSGGTPGTDTQYF
TRBJ1-1	.	TRBV27	.	TGTGCCAGCAGTTGGGTATTAGGCAGGTTGAACACTGAAGCTTTCTTT	CASSWVLGRLNTEAFF
TRBJ1-2	once	TRBV9	.	TGTGCCAGCAGCTTAGAGTTCGAGGGTGGCTACACCTTC	CASSLEFEGGYTF
TRBJ2-5	.	TRBV20-1	.	TGCAGTGCCTCCCAAGAGACCCAGTACTTC	CSASQETQYF
TRBJ2-3	.	TRBV29-1	TRBD2	TGCAGCGTTGGGGCGGGGGGCCCAGATACGCAGTATTTT	CSVGAGGPDTQYF
TRBJ1-2	.	TRBV2	TRBD1	TGTGCCAGCAGTATACCGGGACAGCACTATGGCTACACCTTC	CASSIPGQHYGYTF
TRBJ1-6	.	TRBV6-5	.	TGTGCCATCCGGATTAGGGAGAATAATTCACCCCTCCACTTT	CAIRIRENNSPLHF
TRBJ1-1	.	TRBV5-6	.	TGTGCCAGCAGCTTGTTGGGCTTTGAAGCTTTCTTT	CASSLLGFEAFF
TRBJ1-2	once	TRBV12-3/TRBV12-4	.	TGTGCCAGCACCCGGGGGGAGAATGGCTACACCTTC	CASTRGENGYTF
TRBJ2-7	.	TRBV11-2	TRBD2	TGTGCCAGCGCATACGTCAGCGGGGTGACCTACGAGCAGTACTTC	CASAYVSGVTYEQYF
TRBJ1-1	few	TRBV7-3	TRBD1	TGTGCCAGCAGCTCCGGACAGGACACTGAAGCTTTCTTT	CASSSGQDTEAFF
TRBJ2-5	.	TRBV5-1	.	TGCGCCAGCAGCTCCGACATGTACCAAGAGACCCAGTACTTC	CASSSDMYQETQYF
TRBJ1-2	.	TRBV2	TRBD1	TGTGCCAGCTCACTGGGACAGGGTGGCTATGGCTACACCTTC	CASSLGQGGYGYTF
TRBJ2-3	once	TRBV10-3	.	TGTGCCATCATGGCGGGCTCAGATACGCAGTATTTT	CAIMAGSDTQYF
TRBJ2-5	.	TRBV5-4	.	TGTGCCAGCAGCCCTGGAGGGACCATCACCTCAGAGACCCAGTACTTC	CASSPGGTITSETQYF
TRBJ2-1	.	TRBV29-1	.	TGCAGCGTTGATTCAGGGTCCAATGAGCAGTTCTTC	CSVDSGSNEQFF
TRBJ1-4	few	TRBV2	.	TGTGCCAGCCCCACGGATGAGGCGGGTGAAAAACTGTTTTTT	CASPTDEAGEKLFF
TRBJ1-4	once	TRBV5-1	.	TGCGCCAGCAGCCCGGGGGGGTATGAAAAACTGTTTTTT	CASSPGGYEKLFF
TRBJ1-2	.	TRBV5-1	.	TGCGCCAGCAGCTTGGATCCCATCTATGGCTACACCTTC	CASSLDPIYGYTF
TRBJ2-5	.	TRBV18	.	TGTGCCAGCTCACCACCGGTGCGGGAGACCCAGTACTTC	CASSPPVRETQYF
TRBJ2-3	.	TRBV7-2	.	TGTGCCAGCAGCTTAGGGGGAGTGGTTAGCACAGATACGCAGTATTTT	CASSLGGVVSTDTQYF
TRBJ1-4	.	TRBV6-2/TRBV6-3	TRBD1	TGTGCCAGCAACCCACCGGGACAGGATGAAAAACTGTTTTTT	CASNPPGQDEKLFF
TRBJ1-4	few	TRBV13	TRBD1	TGTGCCAGCAGAGGGTATCGGACAGGGGGAGAAAAACTGTTTTTT	CASRGYRTGGEKLFF
TRBJ2-2	.	TRBV19	.	TGTGCCAGTAGTACCCAGGGGAACACCGGGGAGCTGTTTTTT	CASSTQGNTGELFF
TRBJ1-2	.	TRBV11-2	.	TGTGCCAGCAGCTTCCCTCAGGCGATCAACTATGGCTACACCTTC	CASSFPQAINYGYTF
TRBJ2-2	.	TRBV7-3	.	TGTGCCAGCAGCTTAGGGCAGGTTAACACCGGGGAGCTGTTTTTT	CASSLGQVNTGELFF
TRBJ2-3	once	TRBV27	TRBD1	TGTGCCAGCAGTTTAAGGGGGCGCACAGATACGCAGTATTTT	CASSLRGRTDTQYF
TRBJ2-1	.	TRBV4-3	TRBD2	TGCGCCAGCAGCCAAGATTTCCGGGGGGGTTACAATGAGCAGTTCTTC	CASSQDFRGGYNEQFF
TRBJ1-4	.	TRBV5-1	.	TGCGCCAGCAGCAGGGACTCGGGAACTAATGAAAAACTGTTTTTT	CASSRDSGTNEKLFF
TRBJ2-3	.	TRBV6-5	.	TGTGCCAGCAGTCCGGGGTTAAGCACAGATACGCAGTATTTT	CASSPGLSTDTQYF
TRBJ1-1	.	TRBV6-5	TRBD1	TGTGCCAGCAGTTACTCCTCCAGGGGGTATACTGAAGCTTTCTTT	CASSYSSRGYTEAFF
TRBJ1-3	.	TRBV15	.	TGTGCCACCAGGGGGGGGTTCGGTGGAAACACCATATATTTT	CATRGGFGGNTIYF
TRBJ2-6	.	TRBV28	.	TGTGCCAGCAGGTCACAGTCCTCTGGGGCCAACGTCCTGACTTTC	CASRSQSSGANVLTF
TRBJ1-2	.	TRBV29-1	.	TGCAGCATGTCAACAGGGAGCTATGGCTACACCTTC	CSMSTGSYGYTF
TRBJ1-5	.	TRBV7-9	.	TGTGCCAGCAGCTTAAACTGGGACAACCAGCCCCAGCATTTT	CASSLNWDNQPQHF
TRBJ1-1	.	TRBV21-1	.	TGTGCCAGCAGCAGGCACAGGGTACCCATGAACACTGAAGCTTTCTTT	CASSRHRVPMNTEAFF
TRBJ1-2	.	TRBV20-1	.	TGCAGTGCTAGTAGTAGCCAATACTATGGCTACACCTTC	CSASSSQYYGYTF
TRBJ2-2	.	TRBV19	.	TGTGCCATAGGCCCGAGGCGCGGGAACACCGGGGAGCTGTTTTTT	CAIGPRRGNTGELFF
TRBJ1-6	once	TRBV19	.	TGTGCCAGTAGTATAGAGGGGCCCGGGCTGAATTCACCCCTCCACTTT	CASSIEGPGLNSPLHF
TRBJ2-3	.	TRBV7-2	.	TGTGCCAGCAGCTTAGGGACCGGGAGTGGATATTTT	CASSLGTGSGYF
TRBJ2-1	.	TRBV6-5	TRBD2	TGTGCCAGCAGTTACATAGCGGGGGGGCCTAGTGAGCAGTTCTTC	CASSYIAGGPSEQFF
TRBJ2-7	.	TRBV11-2	.	TGTGCCAGCAGAAAGACAGGTATTCCTAACGAGCAGTACTTC	CASRKTGIPNEQYF
TRBJ1-3	.	TRBV9	.	TGTGCCAGCAGCGCCTTGACTGAAGGTGCTGGAAACACCATATATTTT	CASSALTEGAGNTIYF
TRBJ2-1	.	TRBV19	TRBD2	TGTGCCAGTAAAGTTGCTTTTGGACTTACCAGGACTAGCGGGGGATCCTACAATGAGCAGTTCTTC	CASKVAFGLTRTSGGSYNEQFF
TRBJ2-5	.	TRBV12-3/TRBV12-4	TRBD2	TGTGCCAGCAGAGGACTAGCCGGGGCCCAGTACTTC	CASRGLAGAQYF
TRBJ2-1	.	TRBV4-2	TRBD2	TGTGCCAGCAGCCAAGGAACGACTAGCGGGGGTGAGCAGTTCTTC	CASSQGTTSGGEQFF
TRBJ1-4	.	TRBV25-1	TRBD1	TGTGCCAGCAGTGAGCCGGGACAGGGTTCTGAAAAACTGTTTTTT	CASSEPGQGSEKLFF
TRBJ2-5	.	TRBV19	.	TGTGCCAGTAGTGGGGGGGCGCTGGGAGAGACCCAGTACTTC	CASSGGALGETQYF
TRBJ2-5	.	TRBV6-4	.	TGTGCCAGCAGTCCCGACAGGTCCCTCCCGGAGACCCAGTACTTC	CASSPDRSLPETQYF
TRBJ1-1	.	TRBV7-9	.	TGTGCCAGCAGCACGACAGTATTGAACACTGAAGCTTTCTTT	CASSTTVLNTEAFF
TRBJ1-6	few	TRBV7-3	.	TGTGCCAGCAGCCAAAACCCCCGGGGGACTAATTCACCCCTCCACTTT	CASSQNPRGTNSPLHF
TRBJ2-5	.	TRBV6-5	TRBD1	TGTGCCACCATTCAGGGGGACCAAGAGACCCAGTACTTC	CATIQGDQETQYF
TRBJ1-3	.	TRBV11-2	TRBD1	TGTGCCAGCAGGACAGGGCCGAGCAACACCATATATTTT	CASRTGPSNTIYF
TRBJ1-3	.	TRBV7-3	.	TGTGCCAGCAGCTCCGGGACTACGGGAAACACCATATATTTT	CASSSGTTGNTIYF
TRBJ2-1	.	TRBV3-1/TRBV3-2	TRBD2	TGTGCCAGCAGCCTTCCTAGCGGGGGGCTGAATGAGCAGTTCTTC	CASSLPSGGLNEQFF
TRBJ2-3	once	TRBV3-1/TRBV3-2	TRBD2	TGTGCCAGCAGCCTCGCAGCGGGGGGGATCACAGATACGCAGTATTTT	CASSLAAGGITDTQYF